This TCR beta chain was captured by sequencing in a study of CD8+CD57+ T cells in acquired aplastic anemia. Study in general: Quantities of DNA derived from sorted CD4+ and CD8+ cells averaged around 3 ug. Some 11 million reads, on average, were obtained for CD4+ cells from healthy donors.

Study observations and caveats: There were about 27 CD8+ CDR3 sequences that occurred in both patients and controls.

This clonotype was seen repeatedly, ten times or more. The antigen remains undetermined. TCR beta VDJ and CDR3 profiles were obtained from a genomic DNA template. TCRdb passed the reads through MiXCR, listing each CDR3 protein once. The profile shows 200,000 to 250,000 distinct CDR3 sequences, 34% of them singletons. This TCR derives from a human donor in good health, serving as a control. Sequenced sample: sorted CD4+, CD8+, or CD8+CD57+ T cells (not recorded which) from PBMCs.

As DNA, the CDR3 is TGCGCCAGCAGCCCGCGGGGGGGGCTTAGCTCCTACGAGCAGTACTTC. Residues: CASSPRGGLSSYEQYF. J is TRBJ2-7 and V is TRBV4-3; 9 nucleotides line up with TRBD2. The CDR3 spans 16 residues. Per germline, CDR1 LGHNA and CDR2 YSLEER. The trim removed 4 bases at V and 0 bases at J, leaving 7 bases unmatched.